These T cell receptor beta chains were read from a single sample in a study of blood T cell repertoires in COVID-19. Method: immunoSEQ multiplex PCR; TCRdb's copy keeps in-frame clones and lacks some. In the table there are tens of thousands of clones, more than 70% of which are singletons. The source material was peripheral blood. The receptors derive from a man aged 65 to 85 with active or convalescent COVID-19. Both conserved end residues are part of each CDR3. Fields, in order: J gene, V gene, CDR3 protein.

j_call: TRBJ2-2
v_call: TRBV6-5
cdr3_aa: CASSPGGLGELFF

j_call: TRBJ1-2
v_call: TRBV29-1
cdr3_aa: CSVGGQEWGYGYTF

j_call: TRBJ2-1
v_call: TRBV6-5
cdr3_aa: CASSYGQEGNEQFF

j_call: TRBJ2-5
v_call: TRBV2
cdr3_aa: CASSETGVWQETQYF

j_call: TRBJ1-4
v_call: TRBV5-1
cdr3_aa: CASRRGTNEKLFF

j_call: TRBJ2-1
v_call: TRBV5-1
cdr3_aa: CASSSSTSGGVEQFF

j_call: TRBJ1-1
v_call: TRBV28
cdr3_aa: CASSSHGEGTEAFF

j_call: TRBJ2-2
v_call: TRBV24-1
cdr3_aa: CATSDSLAGGINTGELFF

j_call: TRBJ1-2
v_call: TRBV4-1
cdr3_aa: CASSQTTQTGAYGYTF

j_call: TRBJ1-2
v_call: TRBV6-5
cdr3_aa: CASTLSGYGYTF

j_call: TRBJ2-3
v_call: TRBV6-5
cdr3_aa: CASSYSEEDTQYF

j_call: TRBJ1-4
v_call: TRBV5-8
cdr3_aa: CASQWDSEKLFF

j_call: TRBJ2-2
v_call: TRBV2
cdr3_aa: CASRQGPNTGELFF

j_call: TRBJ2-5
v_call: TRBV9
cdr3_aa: CASSAYGGAGETQYF

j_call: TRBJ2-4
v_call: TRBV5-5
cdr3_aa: CASSLGLTRDIQYF

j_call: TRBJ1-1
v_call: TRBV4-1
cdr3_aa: CASSQEDAGGGEAFF

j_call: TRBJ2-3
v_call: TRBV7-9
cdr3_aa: CAVEGTQYF

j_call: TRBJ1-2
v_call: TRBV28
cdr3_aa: CASSFIGQGSYGYTF

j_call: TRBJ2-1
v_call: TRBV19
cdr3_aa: CASSISWGEAHNEQFF

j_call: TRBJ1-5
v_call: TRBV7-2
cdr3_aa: CASSLTGGSGNQPQHF

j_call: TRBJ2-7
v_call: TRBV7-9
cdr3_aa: CASSSGTGVDYEQYF

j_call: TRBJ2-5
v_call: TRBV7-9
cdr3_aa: CASSPGREGTQYF

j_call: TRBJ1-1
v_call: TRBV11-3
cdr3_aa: CASSSQPGTEAFF

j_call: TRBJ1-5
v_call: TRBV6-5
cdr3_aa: CASSVYRGNQPQHF

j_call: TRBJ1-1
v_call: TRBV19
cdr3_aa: CASSTLGGNTEAFF

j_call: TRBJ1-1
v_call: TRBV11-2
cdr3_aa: CASTTDEETEAFF

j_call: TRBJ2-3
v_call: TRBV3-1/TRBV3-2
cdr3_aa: CASSTQRGGRTDTQYF

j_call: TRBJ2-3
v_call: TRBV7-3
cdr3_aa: CASSLTRGKDTQYF

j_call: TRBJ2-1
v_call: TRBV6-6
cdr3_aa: CASSRSNDRGCVF

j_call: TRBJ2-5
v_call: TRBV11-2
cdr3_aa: CASRITTTGRQETQYF

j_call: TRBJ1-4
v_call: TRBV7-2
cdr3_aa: CASSLLGETNEKLFF

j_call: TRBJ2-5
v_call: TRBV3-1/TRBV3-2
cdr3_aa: CASSRAGRLPYF

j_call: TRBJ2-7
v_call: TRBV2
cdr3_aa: CASRLDRANEQYF

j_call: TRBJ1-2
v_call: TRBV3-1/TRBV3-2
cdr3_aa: CASSLGQGAVGYGYTF

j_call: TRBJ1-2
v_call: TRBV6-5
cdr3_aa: CASSYSDRGGGYTF

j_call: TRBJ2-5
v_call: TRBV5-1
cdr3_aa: CASSLGAGTADIKETQYF

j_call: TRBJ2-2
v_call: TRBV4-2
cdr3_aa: CASSQTGGLAGELFF

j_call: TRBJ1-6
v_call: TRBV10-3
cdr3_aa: CAISNRDSHNSPLHF

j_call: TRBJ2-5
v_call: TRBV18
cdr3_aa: CASSPPEAPETQYF

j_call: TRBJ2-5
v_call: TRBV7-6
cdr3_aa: CASSLEVAKETQYF

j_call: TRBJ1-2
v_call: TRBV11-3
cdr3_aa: CASSLDARSGYTF

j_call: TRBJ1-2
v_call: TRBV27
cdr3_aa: CASSNLIEGDLVYTF

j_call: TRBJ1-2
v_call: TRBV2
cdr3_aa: CASSEATGRNYGYTF

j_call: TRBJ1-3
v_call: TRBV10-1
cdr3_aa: CASSAGESAGNTIYF